This is a list of T cell receptor beta chains from one sample in a study of CD8 T cells in Susac syndrome. TCRdb reprocessed the immunoSEQ multiplex PCR reads with MiXCR, giving one entry per CDR3 protein. The sample holds about 200,000 distinct CDR3 sequences, 85% to 95% seen once. Sequencing was performed on CD4+ T cells from PBMCs. Source of these receptors: a human donor in good health. Each CDR3 is given with its conserved first and last residue. D genes are given only for firm matches. Some rows mark clone size as missing; the rest say once, few, many or name a class of expanded clone.

.	.	TRBV29-1	TRBJ2-1	13	CSVWGPPPGEQFF	TGCAGCGTGTGGGGGCCCCCTCCCGGTGAGCAGTTCTTC
.	.	TRBV7-9	TRBJ2-1	11	CASRARDEQFF	TGTGCCAGCAGGGCCCGGGATGAGCAGTTCTTC
TRBD1	.	TRBV18	TRBJ2-1	15	CASSPGGQGAREQFF	TGTGCCAGCTCCCCCGGAGGACAGGGGGCGCGTGAGCAGTTCTTC
TRBD1	.	TRBV18	TRBJ2-5	14	CASSRTGGQETQYF	TGTGCCAGCTCACGGACAGGAGGACAAGAGACCCAGTACTTC
.	.	TRBV12-3/TRBV12-4	TRBJ2-1	15	CASAVGPSSYNEQFF	TGTGCCAGCGCGGTCGGTCCCAGCTCCTACAATGAGCAGTTCTTC
.	.	TRBV4-3	TRBJ2-5	12	CAPHRTSETQYF	TGCGCCCCGCACAGGACTTCAGAGACCCAGTACTTC
.	.	TRBV30	TRBJ2-1	13	CAWQGSSYNEQFF	TGTGCCTGGCAGGGGAGCTCCTACAATGAGCAGTTCTTC
.	.	TRBV20-1	TRBJ2-7	15	CSARDPGGDRYEQYF	TGCAGTGCTAGAGATCCGGGTGGGGACCGCTACGAGCAGTACTTC
.	.	TRBV2	TRBJ2-3	15	CASSTFRGVEDTQYF	TGTGCCAGCAGTACCTTTAGGGGCGTGGAAGATACGCAGTATTTT
.	.	TRBV3-1	TRBJ2-5	15	CASSQGRGYQETRYF	TGTGCCAGCAGCCAAGGACGGGGTTATCAAGAGACCCGGTACTTC
.	.	TRBV9	TRBJ1-6	15	CASSASREGNSPLHF	TGTGCCAGCAGCGCCAGCCGGGAAGGCAATTCACCCCTCCACTTT
.	once	TRBV20-1	TRBJ2-5	14	CSAGANGQMETQYF	TGCAGTGCCGGGGCCAACGGGCAGATGGAGACCCAGTACTTC
.	.	TRBV20-1	TRBJ2-2	14	CSARDGSRPGELFF	TGCAGTGCTAGAGATGGTAGTAGGCCCGGGGAGCTGTTTTTT
.	.	TRBV12-3/TRBV12-4	TRBJ1-1	11	CACTLVTEAFF	TGTGCCTGTACGTTGGTGACTGAAGCTTTCTTT
.	.	TRBV3-1	TRBJ2-1	14	CASSQDDSYNEQFF	TGTGCCAGCAGCCAGGACGACAGCTACAATGAGCAGTTCTTC
.	.	TRBV7-9	TRBJ1-5	15	CASSLARQGNQPQHF	TGTGCCAGCAGCTTAGCGCGGCAAGGCAATCAGCCCCAGCATTTT
.	.	TRBV7-3	TRBJ2-1	13	CASSLVPHNEQFF	TGTGCCAGCAGCCTAGTCCCCCACAATGAGCAGTTCTTC
TRBD1	.	TRBV3-1	TRBJ1-5	14	CASSPGTGGQPQHF	TGTGCCAGCAGCCCCGGGACAGGGGGTCAGCCCCAGCATTTT
.	.	TRBV6-1	TRBJ2-7	16	CASSRVGGVSSYEQYF	TGTGCCAGCAGTCGTGTCGGAGGGGTGAGCTCCTACGAGCAGTACTTC
.	few	TRBV18	TRBJ2-7	13	CASSPSGSYEQYF	TGTGCCAGCTCACCTTCAGGGTCCTACGAGCAGTACTTC
.	once	TRBV4-3	TRBJ2-5	15	CASSQRAAGIETQYF	TGCGCCAGCAGCCAGAGGGCCGCAGGGATAGAGACCCAGTACTTC
.	.	TRBV2	TRBJ1-1	12	CASRKSDTEAFF	TGTGCCAGCAGGAAAAGTGACACTGAAGCTTTCTTT
.	.	TRBV7-8	TRBJ1-6	16	CASSLSQSSYNSPLHF	TGTGCCAGCAGCTTATCCCAGAGCTCCTATAATTCACCCCTCCACTTT
.	.	TRBV14	TRBJ1-4	13	CASSQDTAEKLFF	TGTGCCAGCAGCCAAGATACGGCGGAAAAACTGTTTTTT
.	once	TRBV11-2	TRBJ1-2	14	CASSLAGLSAGYTF	TGTGCCAGCAGCTTAGCAGGGCTAAGTGCCGGCTACACCTTC
.	.	TRBV2	TRBJ2-1	16	CASSQIRVIAYNEQFF	TGTGCCAGCAGTCAAATCAGGGTGATCGCCTACAATGAGCAGTTCTTC
.	.	TRBV20-1	TRBJ1-2	15	CSAPIGWGDNYGYTF	TGCAGTGCTCCCATCGGGTGGGGAGACAACTATGGCTACACCTTC
.	.	TRBV20-1	TRBJ1-4	14	CSARVGPTNEKLFF	TGCAGTGCTAGGGTCGGGCCAACTAATGAAAAACTGTTTTTT
.	.	TRBV4-1	TRBJ2-3	17	CASSQGLRGGAPDTQYF	TGCGCCAGCAGCCAAGGTTTGCGCGGCGGGGCACCAGATACGCAGTATTTT
.	.	TRBV3-1	TRBJ2-5	16	CASSLVIGSGEETQYF	TGTGCCAGCAGCCTCGTGATAGGGAGCGGCGAAGAGACCCAGTACTTC
.	.	TRBV3-1	TRBJ2-4	13	CASSQPGQNIQYF	TGTGCCAGCAGCCAACCTGGACAAAACATTCAGTACTTC
.	.	TRBV5-1	TRBJ2-5	14	CASSLGSSRETQYF	TGCGCCAGCAGCTTGGGTAGCTCCCGAGAGACCCAGTACTTC
.	.	TRBV3-1	TRBJ1-6	12	CATQDYNSPLHF	TGTGCCACACAGGACTATAATTCACCCCTCCACTTT
.	few	TRBV5-4	TRBJ1-3	12	CASSLGGNTIYF	TGTGCCAGCAGCTTGGGGGGAAACACCATATATTTT
.	.	TRBV25-1	TRBJ2-2	13	CASRTSNTGELFF	TGTGCCAGCAGGACATCCAACACCGGGGAGCTGTTTTTT
TRBD2	.	TRBV5-1	TRBJ2-3	16	CASSPGGTPREDTQYF	TGCGCCAGCAGCCCGGGAGGAACTCCCAGGGAAGATACGCAGTATTTT
.	.	TRBV30	TRBJ1-1	12	CAWSPMNTEAFF	TGTGCCTGGAGTCCGATGAACACTGAAGCTTTCTTT
TRBD1	.	TRBV4-1	TRBJ1-1	18	CASSQVGTAGVMNTEAFF	TGCGCCAGCAGCCAAGTCGGGACAGCGGGTGTCATGAACACTGAAGCTTTCTTT
.	.	TRBV13	TRBJ1-1	14	CASSLNNYDAEAFF	TGTGCCAGCAGCTTAAACAACTACGACGCTGAAGCTTTCTTT
.	.	TRBV2	TRBJ1-4	14	CASGQTGQGGKLFF	TGTGCCAGCGGTCAGACAGGCCAGGGCGGGAAACTGTTTTTT
TRBD1	.	TRBV15	TRBJ2-1	17	CATSPGQGAPSNNEQFF	TGTGCCACCAGTCCGGGACAGGGGGCGCCGTCCAATAATGAGCAGTTCTTC
TRBD1	.	TRBV3-1	TRBJ1-2	13	CASSSGQAYGYTF	TGTGCCAGCAGCAGCGGACAGGCGTATGGCTACACCTTC
.	.	TRBV3-1	TRBJ1-3	15	CASSQTLSSGNTIYF	TGTGCCAGCAGCCAAACCCTAAGCTCTGGAAACACCATATATTTT
.	.	TRBV13	TRBJ2-3	15	CASSLARGGTDTQYF	TGTGCCAGCAGCTTAGCCCGGGGAGGCACAGATACGCAGTATTTT
.	.	TRBV28	TRBJ1-2	14	CASSPSYGGEGYTF	TGTGCCAGCAGTCCCAGTTACGGGGGTGAGGGCTACACCTTC
.	.	TRBV12-3/TRBV12-4	TRBJ1-5	15	CASSPTGYSNQPQHF	TGTGCCAGCAGTCCCACAGGGTATAGCAATCAGCCCCAGCATTTT
.	.	TRBV29-1	TRBJ1-3	20	CSVEGPLAGPESNERNTIYF	TGCAGCGTTGAAGGGCCCCTTGCCGGGCCAGAGAGTAATGAACGGAACACCATATATTTT
.	once	TRBV20-1	TRBJ1-5	13	CSARLKGNQPQHF	TGCAGTGCCCGTCTAAAGGGCAATCAGCCCCAGCATTTT
TRBD2	.	TRBV9	TRBJ2-5	15	CASSGTSGGQETQYF	TGTGCCAGCAGCGGGACTAGCGGGGGCCAAGAGACCCAGTACTTC
.	.	TRBV11-2	TRBJ2-3	13	CASSLHSTDTQYF	TGTGCCAGCAGCTTACATAGCACAGATACGCAGTATTTT
.	once	TRBV3-1	TRBJ2-1	14	CASSPLEWDNEQFF	TGTGCCAGCAGCCCCTTGGAGTGGGACAATGAGCAGTTCTTC
.	once	TRBV24-1	TRBJ2-3	16	CATSDAAPESTDTQYF	TGTGCCACCAGTGATGCGGCCCCGGAAAGCACAGATACGCAGTATTTT
.	.	TRBV7-6	TRBJ2-4	14	CASSLGSSSDIQYF	TGTGCCAGCAGCTTAGGGTCCAGTTCTGACATTCAGTACTTC
.	.	TRBV10-3	TRBJ1-1	12	CAISTQGGEAFF	TGTGCCATCAGCACACAGGGAGGTGAAGCTTTCTTT